The TCR beta chain described here comes from a study of Ad26.COV2.S vaccination and SARS-CoV-2 variants. Study outcomes and limitations: Possible underestimation of total T cell responses by the TCR breadth and depth analyses was noted.

The data were produced by immunoSEQ multiplex PCR, yet TCRdb's version contains in-frame clones alone and is incomplete. The sample has about 480,000 clones, roughly nine tenths seen once. The treatment was: some 20 received Ad26.COV2.S at low or high dose, single or two shots; 5 received placebo; per-sample allocation not given. Sampling happened 63 days after the first vaccine or placebo injection. An Ad26 vector carrying the Wuhan-strain SARS-CoV-2 spike served as the vaccine. In germline, CDR1 is LNHNV, CDR2 YYDKDF (reference sequence). With 0 bases removed from V and 0 bases from J, the gap between germline ends came to 6 bases. This CDR3 contains 15 residues. Comment on this clone: Its antigen is undetermined.

Source: peripheral blood, taken in a trial of Ad26.COV2.S vaccine versus placebo. The V call is TRBV15, the J call TRBJ1-5; D is undetermined. This TCR was recovered from a person between 18 and 65 years old who received the Ad26.COV2.S COVID-19 vaccine or a placebo. The CDR3 is CATSRDRHSNQPQHF. For the CDR3, the DNA is TGTGCCACCAGCAGAGATCGACATAGCAATCAGCCCCAGCATTTT.